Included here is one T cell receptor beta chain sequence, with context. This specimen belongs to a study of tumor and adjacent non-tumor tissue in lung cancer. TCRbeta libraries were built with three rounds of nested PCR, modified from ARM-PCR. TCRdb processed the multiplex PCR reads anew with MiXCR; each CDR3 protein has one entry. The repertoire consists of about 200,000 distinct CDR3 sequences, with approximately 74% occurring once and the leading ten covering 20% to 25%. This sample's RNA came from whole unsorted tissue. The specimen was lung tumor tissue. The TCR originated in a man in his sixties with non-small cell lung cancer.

The DNA of the CDR3 is TGTGCCATCAGCTCAGGTTCTGGGGCCAACGTCCTGACTTTC. Translation gives CAISSGSGANVLTF. The chain employs TRBV10-3 and TRBJ2-6; the D is unclear. Germline assignment: CDR1 ENHRY and CDR2 SYGVKD. This CDR3 is 14 amino acids long. V was trimmed by 6 bases and J by 1 base, leaving 7 bases between them.